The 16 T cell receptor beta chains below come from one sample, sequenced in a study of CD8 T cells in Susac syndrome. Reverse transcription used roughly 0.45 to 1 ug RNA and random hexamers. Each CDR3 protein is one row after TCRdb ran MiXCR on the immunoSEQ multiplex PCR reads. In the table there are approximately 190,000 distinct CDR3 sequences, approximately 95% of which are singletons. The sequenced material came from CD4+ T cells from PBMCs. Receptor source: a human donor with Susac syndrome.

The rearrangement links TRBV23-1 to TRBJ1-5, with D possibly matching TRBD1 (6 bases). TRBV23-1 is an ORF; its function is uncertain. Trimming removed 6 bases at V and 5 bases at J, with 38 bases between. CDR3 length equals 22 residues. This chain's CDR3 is CASSLNICCIPGTRPSDQPQHF. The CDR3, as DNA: TGCGCCAGCAGCCTTAACATATGTTGTATCCCCGGGACACGGCCGTCTGATCAGCCCCAGCATTTT.

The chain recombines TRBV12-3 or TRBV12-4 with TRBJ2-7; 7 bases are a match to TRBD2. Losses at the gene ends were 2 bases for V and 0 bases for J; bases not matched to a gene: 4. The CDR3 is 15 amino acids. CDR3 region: CASSLRGVPSYEQYF. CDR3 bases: TGTGCCAGCAGTTTACGGGGGGTCCCCTCCTACGAGCAGTACTTC.

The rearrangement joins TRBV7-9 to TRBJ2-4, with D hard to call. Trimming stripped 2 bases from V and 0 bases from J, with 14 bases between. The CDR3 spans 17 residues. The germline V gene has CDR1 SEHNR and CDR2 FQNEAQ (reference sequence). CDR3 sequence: CASSLPMGYEAKNIQYF. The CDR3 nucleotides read TGTGCCAGCAGCTTACCGATGGGGTATGAAGCCAAAAACATTCAGTACTTC. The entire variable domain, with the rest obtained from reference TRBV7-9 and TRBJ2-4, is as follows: DTGVSQNPRHKITKRGQNVTFRCDPISEHNRLYWYRQTLGQGPEFLTYFQNEAQLEKSRLLSDRFSAERPKGSFSTLEIQRTEQGDSAMYLCASSLPMGYEAKNIQYFGAGTRLSVL.

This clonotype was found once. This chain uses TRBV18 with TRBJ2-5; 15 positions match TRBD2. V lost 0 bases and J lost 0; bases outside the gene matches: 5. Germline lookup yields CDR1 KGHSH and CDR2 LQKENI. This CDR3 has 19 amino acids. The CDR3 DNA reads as TGTGCCAGCTCACCACCAACGGGACTAGCGGGGGGTTACCAAGAGACCCAGTACTTC. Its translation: CASSPPTGLAGGYQETQYF.

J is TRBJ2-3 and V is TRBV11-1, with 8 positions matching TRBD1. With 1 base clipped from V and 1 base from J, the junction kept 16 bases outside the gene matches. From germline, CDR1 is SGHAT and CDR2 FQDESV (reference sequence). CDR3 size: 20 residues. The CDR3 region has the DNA TGTGCCAGCAGCTTAGTGGCGAGTGCACTGGACAGGGTAGGCACAGATACGCAGTATTTT. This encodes CASSLVASALDRVGTDTQYF.

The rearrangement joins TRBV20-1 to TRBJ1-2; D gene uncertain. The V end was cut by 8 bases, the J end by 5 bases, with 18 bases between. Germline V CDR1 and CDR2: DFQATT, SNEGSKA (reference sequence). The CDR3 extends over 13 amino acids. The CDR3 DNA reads TGCAGTCAGCAAGGCCCGGGGAGTTATGGCTACACCTTC. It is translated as CSQQGPGSYGYTF.

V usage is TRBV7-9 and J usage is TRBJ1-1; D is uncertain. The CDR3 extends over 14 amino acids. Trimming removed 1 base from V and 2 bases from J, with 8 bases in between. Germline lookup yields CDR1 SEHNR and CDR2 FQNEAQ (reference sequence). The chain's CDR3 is CASSLVAENTEAFF. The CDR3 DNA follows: TGTGCCAGCAGCTTAGTCGCTGAAAACACTGAAGCTTTCTTT.

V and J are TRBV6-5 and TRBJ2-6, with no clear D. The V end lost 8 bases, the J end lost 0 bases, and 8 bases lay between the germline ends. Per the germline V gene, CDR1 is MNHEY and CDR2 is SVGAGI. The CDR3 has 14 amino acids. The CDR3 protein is CASCRNSGANVLTF. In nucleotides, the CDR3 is TGTGCCAGCTGTCGGAACTCTGGGGCCAACGTCCTGACTTTC.

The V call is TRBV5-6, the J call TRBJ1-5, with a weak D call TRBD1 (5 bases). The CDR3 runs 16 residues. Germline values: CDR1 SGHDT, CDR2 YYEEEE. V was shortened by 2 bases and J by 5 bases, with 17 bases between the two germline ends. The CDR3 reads CASSFLPGTPDQPQHF. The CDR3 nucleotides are TGTGCCAGCAGCTTTCTTCCCGGGACCCCAGATCAGCCCCAGCATTTT.

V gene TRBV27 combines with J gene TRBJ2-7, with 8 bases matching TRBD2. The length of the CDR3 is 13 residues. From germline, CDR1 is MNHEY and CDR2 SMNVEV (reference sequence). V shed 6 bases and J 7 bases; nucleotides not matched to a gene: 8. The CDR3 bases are TGTGCCAGCAGACTAGCGGTGTTCGGAGAGCAGTACTTC. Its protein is CASRLAVFGEQYF.

The CDR3 DNA sequence: TGTGCCAGCAGCTTAGCGCCCGCGGCCGATCGAACGCAGTATTTT. Translation: CASSLAPAADRTQYF. The J gene is TRBJ2-3, the V gene TRBV7-2; D is ambiguous. V shed 0 bases and J shed 9 bases, with 16 bases lying between them. This CDR3 comprises 15 residues. CDR1 and CDR2 (germline): SGHTA, FQGNSA.

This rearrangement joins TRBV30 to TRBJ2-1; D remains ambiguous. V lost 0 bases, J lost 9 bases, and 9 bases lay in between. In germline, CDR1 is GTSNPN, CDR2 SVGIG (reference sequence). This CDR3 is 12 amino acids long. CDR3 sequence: CAWSVQRGEQFF. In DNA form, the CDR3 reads TGTGCCTGGAGTGTGCAAAGAGGTGAGCAGTTCTTC.

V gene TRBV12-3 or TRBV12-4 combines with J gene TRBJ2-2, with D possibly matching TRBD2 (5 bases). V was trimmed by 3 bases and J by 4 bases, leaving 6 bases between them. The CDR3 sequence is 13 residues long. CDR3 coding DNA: TGTGCCAGCAGTTTTACTAGCACCGGGGAGCTGTTTTTT. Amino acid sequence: CASSFTSTGELFF.

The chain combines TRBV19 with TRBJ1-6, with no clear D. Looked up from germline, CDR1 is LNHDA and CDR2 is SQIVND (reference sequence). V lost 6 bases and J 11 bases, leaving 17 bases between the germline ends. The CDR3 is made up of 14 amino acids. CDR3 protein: CASRLDRLEAPLHF. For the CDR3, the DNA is TGTGCCAGTAGGTTGGACCGCCTGGAGGCACCCCTCCACTTT.

The CDR3 bases are TGCAGCGTTGGTGTGGAGACCCAGTACTTC. Translating gives CSVGVETQYF. The rearrangement uses TRBV29-1 and TRBJ2-5, with D hard to call. This CDR3 comprises 10 residues. Germline V gene data show CDR1 as SQVTM and CDR2 as ANQGSEA. Trimming cost V 4 bases and J 5 bases, with 5 bases left between them.

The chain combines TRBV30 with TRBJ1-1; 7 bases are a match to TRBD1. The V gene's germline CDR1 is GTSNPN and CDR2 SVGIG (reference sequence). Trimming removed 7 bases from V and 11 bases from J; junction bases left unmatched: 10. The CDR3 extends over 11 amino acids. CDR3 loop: CAFVKGALAFF. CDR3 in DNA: TGTGCCTTTGTAAAGGGGGCGTTGGCTTTCTTT.